The sequence of this T cell receptor beta chain was determined in a study of blood T cell repertoires in COVID-19. Study overall: Samples taken during acute and convalescent COVID-19 were collected in the United States, Italy and Spain. T cells, B-cell-depleted T cells, or PBMCs provided the cDNA or gDNA that served as material.

Original data processing: Researchers report that nucleated cell counts were estimated from reference gene primer amplification. Using immunoSEQ multiplex PCR, the repertoire was profiled, and TCRdb retains in-frame clones only, with some absent. The V and J calls and clone size are taken from that table; D and trimming were inferred from the DNA. The repertoire holds 150,000 to 200,000 clones, with about 88% as singletons. The CDR3 contains 16 residues. Germline CDR1 SGHTS, CDR2 YDEGEE. The ends lost 4 bases at V and 5 bases at J; junction bases unmatched: 14. The chain uses TRBV5-8 and TRBJ2-7; TRBD2 matches at 8 bases. The receptor comes from a woman aged 30 to 39 with active or convalescent COVID-19. Sequenced input: peripheral blood. The CDR3: CASSQGSGRWSHEQYF. In nucleotides, the CDR3 is TGTGCCAGCAGCCAAGGGAGCGGGAGATGGTCCCACGAGCAGTACTTC. The whole variable domain, remainder taken from reference TRBV5-8 and TRBJ2-7, is EAGVTQSPTHLIKTRGQQATLRCSPISGHTSVYWYQQALGLGLQFLLWYDEGEERNRGNFPPRFSGRQFPNYSSELNVNALELEDSALYLCASSQGSGRWSHEQYFGPGTRLTVT.